The sequence of this TCR beta chain was determined in a study of T cells in Graves' hyperthyroidism and ophthalmopathy. General observations from the study: Among clonotypes expanded in thyroid above 0.001, most were also found in blood.

This clonotype was found many times. Its antigen is not known. The investigators amplified TCR beta CDR3 regions from RNA transcripts. The HTBI set primed first-round TCR CDR3 RT-PCR. One entry per CDR3 protein, called by TCRdb with MiXCR from the multiplex PCR reads. The repertoire holds a few hundred thousand distinct CDR3 sequences, with approximately 13% as singletons. The V end lost 7 bases, the J end lost 3 bases, and 15 bases lay between the germline ends. The CDR3 runs 14 residues. Disease duration was under 3 months in the ophthalmopathy patients, who also had a Clinical Activity Score of at least 3 and a NOSPECS grade of at least 4. Based on clinical symptoms, serum thyroxine and TRAb, thyroid ultrasound and orbital computed tomography, diagnoses were reached. The authors obtained PBMCs from 9 to 10 ml of fresh peripheral blood.

The sample was blood. The chain carries TRBV12-3 or TRBV12-4 and TRBJ2-5; no firm D call. The TCR was taken from a woman in her thirties or forties with Graves' ophthalmopathy. CDR3 DNA sequence: TGTGCCAGCACCTATAAAGCAGCTAAAGAGACCCAGTACTTC. Translation gives CASTYKAAKETQYF.